This T cell receptor beta chain was obtained from a study of blood T cell repertoires in COVID-19. Study at large: COVID-19 samples, acute and convalescent, were from the United States, Italy and Spain.

The germline V gene has CDR1 SSHAT and CDR2 FNYEAQ (reference sequence). The CDR3 is 13 residues long. A note on this clone: The junction and the germline gene differ at one end; a read error may be behind it.

Using immunoSEQ multiplex PCR, the repertoire was profiled, and TCRdb retains in-frame clones only, with some absent. The table shows 150,000 or so clones, with approximately 85% occurring only once. The chain is built from TRBV7-7 and TRBJ1-1, with D perhaps matching TRBD1 (5 bases). The receptor was derived from a woman in her fifties or sixties with COVID-19, enrolled during active disease. The sequenced sample was peripheral blood. DNA for the CDR3: TGTGCTAGCAGCTTTAGGGGGAACACTGAAGCTTTCTTT. It specifies CASSFRGNTEAFF. Full variable domain (remainder filled in from reference TRBV7-7 and TRBJ1-1): GAGVSQSPRYKVTKRGQDVTLRCDPISSHATLYWYQQALGQGPEFLTYFNYEAQPDKSGLPSDRFSAERPEGSISTLTIQRTEQRDSAMYRCASSFRGNTEAFFGQGTRLTVV.